This is a list of T cell receptor beta chains from one sample in a study of Ad26.COV2.S vaccination and SARS-CoV-2 variants. TCRdb's copy holds only in-frame clones and misses some; the assay was immunoSEQ multiplex PCR. Found here are 380,000 or so clones, around 82% of them singletons; the top ten hold 7.4%. This specimen was peripheral blood, taken in a trial of Ad26.COV2.S vaccine versus placebo. All receptors derive from a person aged 18-60 years who received the Ad26.COV2.S COVID-19 vaccine or a placebo. Each CDR3 is given with its conserved first and last residue. D genes are given only for firm matches. Size is omitted from some rows. Given values are once, few, many or a class for expanded clones.

v_gene	j_gene	d_gene	abundance	len	CDR3nt	CDR3aa
TRBV6-5	TRBJ1-2	TRBD1	-	13	TGTGCCAGCAGCGATGGACAGGGCTATGGCTACACCTTC	CASSDGQGYGYTF
TRBV11-3	TRBJ2-1	TRBD2	-	17	TGTGCCAGCAGCCCCGATCGGTCTAGGACTAGCGGCAATGAGCAGTTCTTC	CASSPDRSRTSGNEQFF
TRBV29-1	TRBJ2-7	-	-	13	TGCAGCGTTGATGATAGGGGCTCCTACGAGCAGTACTTC	CSVDDRGSYEQYF
TRBV19	TRBJ2-5	TRBD1	-	13	TGTGCCAGTAGGGACAGGGGTATCGAGACCCAGTACTTC	CASRDRGIETQYF
TRBV7-2	TRBJ1-6	-	few	16	TGTGCCAGCAGCTTATCGAGGACGGTTTTTAATTCACCCCTCCACTTT	CASSLSRTVFNSPLHF
TRBV6-2/TRBV6-3	TRBJ1-1	-	-	12	TGTGCCAGCAGTTATATGAACACTGAAGCTTTCTTT	CASSYMNTEAFF
TRBV7-8	TRBJ2-5	-	few	15	TGTGCCAGCAGCCCTCCAAGAAGCTTAGGGGAGACCCAGTACTTC	CASSPPRSLGETQYF
TRBV6-5	TRBJ1-6	-	few	14	TGTGCCAGCAGTCGGGGCTCCTATAATTCACCCCTCCACTTT	CASSRGSYNSPLHF
TRBV2	TRBJ2-3	-	-	15	TGTGCCAGCACGGACAGCTACATAGGGGGAGATACGCAGTATTTT	CASTDSYIGGDTQYF
TRBV6-5	TRBJ2-7	-	-	13	TGTGCCAGCAGGGGTTACAGGGTAAGCGAGCAGTACTTC	CASRGYRVSEQYF